The TCR beta chain described here comes from a study of cytomegalovirus exposure and HLA in healthy donors. Study-level points and caveats: HLA alleles were associated with fewer than 20,000 TCR beta sequences in a later analysis at 0.05 false discovery rate. Many donors carried some public TCRs, although rarity characterized most TCR sequences. It was approximately 170 TCR beta chains that were listed as cytomegalovirus-associated. Based on reports, TCR beta sequences accurately predicted HLA-A and HLA-B alleles for most subjects.

With regard to this clone: Antigen unknown.

Trimming shortened V by 5 bases and J by 8 bases, and 15 bases separated the two germline ends. The CDR3 runs to 14 residues. CDR1 is SEHNR and CDR2 is FQNEAQ in the germline V gene (reference sequence). PCR was performed using 60 Vbeta and 13 Jbeta primers. Clones were sequenced by immunoSEQ multiplex PCR, and TCRdb holds only the in-frame ones, with some missing. The profile shows roughly 130,000 clones, more than 80% of them singletons. The receptor's source is a male donor in good health and CMV-seronegative. Sequenced material: PBMCs. The genes are TRBV7-9 and TRBJ1-4; D is possibly TRBD1 (5 bases). CDR3 amino acids: CASSRPGVGEKLFF. In DNA form, the CDR3 reads TGTGCCAGCAGCAGACCGGGGGTGGGGGAAAAACTGTTTTTT.